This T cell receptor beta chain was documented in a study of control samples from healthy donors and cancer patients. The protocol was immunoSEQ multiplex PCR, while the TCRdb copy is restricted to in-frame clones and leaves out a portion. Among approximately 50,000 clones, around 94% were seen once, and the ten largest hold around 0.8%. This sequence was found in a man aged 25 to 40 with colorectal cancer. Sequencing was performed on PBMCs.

The CDR3 sequence is CASSVVQGPYNEQFF. As DNA, the CDR3 is TGTGCCAGCAGCGTAGTCCAGGGGCCTTACAATGAGCAGTTCTTC. The chain uses TRBV9 and TRBJ2-1; the D gene is possibly TRBD1 (6 bases). CDR1 SGDLS and CDR2 YYNGEE come from the germline V gene. The V end lost 0 bases, the J end lost 4 bases, and 11 bases lay between the germline ends. This CDR3 has 15 residues.